The source of this T cell receptor beta chain is a study of lymphopenia after photon versus proton radiotherapy. General study points: Post-nadir diversity loss with photons came from oligoclonal expansion, particularly CD8+ Temra cells. Proton therapy kept repertoires fairly stable, unlike photons, which gained effector/memory cells. Better survival with proton therapy was suggested as possible, not demonstrated.

Data came from immunoSEQ multiplex PCR; TCRdb stores just in-frame clones and leaves some out. The table lists roughly 15,000 clones, 85% to 90% of them singletons. The trim removed 3 bases at V and 5 bases at J, leaving 6 bases unmatched. This CDR3 is built from 14 residues. In germline, CDR1 is ENHRY, CDR2 SYGVKD. Of note for this clone: Its target is unknown.

This rearrangement joins TRBV10-3 to TRBJ1-1, with 7 bases lining up with TRBD1. The receptor was derived from a man in his 70s with pancreatic cancer. This sample comprised peripheral blood, obtained from a patient treated with proton-based radiotherapy. CDR3 bases: TGTGCCATCAGTGACGGGCAGGGGGATACTGAAGCTTTCTTT. This sequence encodes CAISDGQGDTEAFF.